The next 28 T cell receptor beta chains were all read from a single sample in a study of blood T cell repertoires in COVID-19. The data were produced by immunoSEQ multiplex PCR, yet TCRdb's version contains in-frame clones alone and is incomplete. The repertoire holds about 250,000 clones, with roughly 80% as singletons. Sequenced: PBMCs or T cells enriched from blood (not recorded which). The receptors shown here come from a middle-aged woman who had been exposed to COVID-19.

The chain joins TRBV6-5 to TRBJ2-7; 9 nucleotides align to TRBD2. V dropped 4 bases and J dropped 3; count of bases not matched to a gene: 7. Per the germline V gene, CDR1 is MNHEY and CDR2 is SVGAGI. The CDR3 contains 15 residues. Here the CDR3 DNA reads TGTGCCAGCAGTTCTTTAGCGGGGGATTACTACGAGCAGTACTTC. Translated, it gives CASSSLAGDYYEQYF.

This clone has only a few counts. This chain uses TRBV5-1 with TRBJ2-1, with a weak D call TRBD2 (7 bases). The CDR3 sequence is 17 residues long. Germline CDR1 is SGHRS and CDR2 is YFSETQ. Trimming removed 0 bases at V and 4 bases at J, with 17 bases between. CDR3 loop: CASSLAGRGLGYNEQFF. CDR3 nucleotides: TGCGCCAGCAGCTTGGCCGGGCGGGGGCTCGGATACAATGAGCAGTTCTTC. The full variable domain, rest sourced from reference TRBV5-1 and TRBJ2-1, is KAGVTQTPRYLIKTRGQQVTLSCSPISGHRSVSWYQQTPGQGLQFLFEYFSETQRNKGNFPGRFSGRQFSNSRSEMNVSTLELGDSALYLCASSLAGRGLGYNEQFFGPGTRLTVL.

J is TRBJ2-5 and V is TRBV28; 13 positions match TRBD2. V trimming: 6 bases; J trimming: 4 bases; junction bases outside the gene matches: 8. The germline gives CDR1 MDHEN, CDR2 SYDVKM. The CDR3 has 16 amino acids. CDR3 sequence reads: CASRPPTSGGPETQYF. The CDR3 bases are TGTGCCAGCAGACCCCCGACTAGCGGGGGGCCAGAGACCCAGTACTTC.

The chain couples TRBV6-2 or TRBV6-3 to TRBJ2-7; D perhaps matches TRBD1 (5 bases). With 2 bases removed from V and 2 bases from J, the gap between germline ends came to 13 bases. Per the germline V gene, CDR1 is MNHEY and CDR2 is SVGEGT. CDR3 length equals 15 residues. The CDR3 loop reads CASSYGAVPTYEQYF. For the CDR3, the DNA is TGTGCCAGCAGTTACGGGGCAGTCCCTACCTACGAGCAGTACTTC.

This chain joins TRBV7-9 and TRBJ2-3; possible D gene TRBD1, 7 bases. The V gene's germline CDR1 is SEHNR and CDR2 FQNEAQ (reference sequence). V was cut by 3 bases and J by 2 bases, with 12 bases left in between. The CDR3 totals 15 residues. CDR3 sequence (DNA): TGTGCCAGCAGCTTGCAGGGGGGAGTCACAGATACGCAGTATTTT. Its protein product is CASSLQGGVTDTQYF.

The rearrangement links TRBV4-2 to TRBJ1-4; D is possibly TRBD1 (5 bases). Trimming took 3 bases from V and 12 from J, leaving 14 bases between them. Germline-derived CDR1 and CDR2 are LGHNA and YNFKEQ. The CDR3 covers 13 residues. This CDR3 reads CASSHRETGELFF. Here the CDR3 DNA reads TGTGCCAGCAGCCATCGGGAAACGGGGGAACTGTTTTTT.

The rearrangement uses TRBV19 and TRBJ2-1; tentative D call: TRBD1 (7 bases). The CDR3 is made up of 16 amino acids. V lost 6 bases and J 1 base, leaving 16 bases between the germline ends. Germline V gene data show CDR1 as LNHDA and CDR2 as SQIVND (reference sequence). CDR3 nucleotides: TGTGCCAGTAGCTTCCGACAGGGAGGATCCTACAATGAGCAGTTCTTC. This sequence encodes CASSFRQGGSYNEQFF.

The V and J genes are TRBV6-5 and TRBJ1-1; 10 nucleotides line up with TRBD1. The CDR3 covers 14 residues. Per germline, CDR1 MNHEY and CDR2 SVGAGI. V gave up 7 bases and J gave up 4 bases; unmatched junction bases: 6. Written as DNA, the CDR3 is TGTGCCAGCACCCCGGGACAGGGGCCCACTGAAGCTTTCTTT. Amino acid sequence: CASTPGQGPTEAFF.

The chain couples TRBV3-1 (or the pseudogene TRBV3-2) to TRBJ2-6; 7 bases align to TRBD1. The J segment lost 1 base and the V segment lost 0 bases, leaving 6 bases of the junction unmatched. The CDR3 has 18 amino acids. The V gene's germline CDR1 is LGHDT and CDR2 YNNKEL (reference sequence). The CDR3 reads CASSQERAQGSGANVLTF. CDR3 coding DNA: TGTGCCAGCAGCCAAGAAAGAGCACAGGGGTCTGGGGCCAACGTCCTGACTTTC.

The J gene is TRBJ2-1, the V gene TRBV14, with 8 bases identical to TRBD1. Germline loops: CDR1 SGHDN, CDR2 FVKESK. V lost 4 bases to trimming and J lost 5 bases; unmatched junction nucleotides: 7. The CDR3 has 15 residues. The CDR3 nucleotides are TGTGCCAGCAGCCTCCGGACAGGGCCGGACAATGAGCAGTTCTTC. This sequence encodes CASSLRTGPDNEQFF.

The table lists this clone with many counts. CDR3 coding DNA: TGCAGCGTCGCCCGACAGGGGCTCGAAGACATTCAGTACTTC. This gives the protein CSVARQGLEDIQYF. The chain carries TRBV29-1 and TRBJ2-4; 8 bases match TRBD1. J was trimmed by 8 bases and V by 6 bases; bases with no gene match: 12. Germline CDR1 reads SQVTM; CDR2 reads ANQGSEA. The CDR3 extends over 14 amino acids.

The V gene is TRBV5-6, the J gene TRBJ1-3; no definite D call. Trimming stripped 1 base from V and 2 bases from J, with 4 bases between. Germline CDR1 SGHDT, CDR2 YYEEEE. This CDR3 has 13 amino acids. The CDR3 region has the DNA TGTGCCAGCAGCTTGAAGCCTGGAAACACCATATATTTT. Translating gives CASSLKPGNTIYF.

The chain joins TRBV25-1 to TRBJ1-6; tentatively, D is TRBD1 (5 bases). The CDR3 spans 14 residues. V lost 6 bases and J 5 bases, leaving 11 bases between the germline ends. Germline CDR1 MGHDK, CDR2 SYGVNS. CDR3 loop: CASSRWGDNSPLHF. DNA for the CDR3: TGTGCCAGCAGCAGATGGGGCGATAATTCACCCCTCCACTTT.

The chain recombines TRBV2 with TRBJ2-7; the match to TRBD1 covers 8 bases. Trimming took 6 bases from V and 0 from J; bases not matched to a gene: 1. The CDR3 extends over 13 amino acids. Germline V gene lookup returns CDR1 SNHLY and CDR2 FYNNEI. The CDR3 nucleotides are TGTGCCAGCAGACAGGGGGACTCCTACGAGCAGTACTTC. Translating gives CASRQGDSYEQYF.

The V call is TRBV3-1 (or the pseudogene TRBV3-2), the J call TRBJ2-6; 8 bases are a match to TRBD1. Germline CDR1 reads LGHDT; CDR2 reads YNNKEL (reference sequence). The V and J ends lost 4 bases and 1 base, in that order; junction bases with no gene match: 3. CDR3 length: 16 residues. CDR3 sequence: CASSLYRGSGANVLTF. CDR3 DNA: TGTGCCAGCAGCCTGTACAGGGGGTCTGGGGCCAACGTCCTGACTTTC.

The chain carries TRBV7-3 and TRBJ2-3; TRBD2 matches 8 bases. This CDR3 is built from 16 residues. Germline assignment: CDR1 SGHTA and CDR2 FQGTGA. The junction had 8 bases not matched to a gene; V was cut back by 2 bases and J by 4 bases. The CDR3 spells CASSLLTNGGADTQYF. As DNA, the CDR3 is TGTGCCAGCAGCTTATTAACGAACGGGGGGGCAGATACGCAGTATTTT.

CDR3: CSASSTGNTIYF. The CDR3 nucleotides are TGCAGTGCTAGTAGCACTGGAAACACCATATATTTT. J is TRBJ1-3 and V is TRBV20-1, with D uncertain. This CDR3 has 12 residues. Germline assignment: CDR1 DFQATT and CDR2 SNEGSKA (reference sequence). The ends were cut back, 3 bases at V and 2 bases at J, with 5 bases in the middle.

The J gene is TRBJ1-1, the V gene TRBV7-2; TRBD1 might be the D (5 bases). The CDR3 is 14 amino acids. Trimming shortened V by 3 bases and J by 7 bases, and 15 bases separated the two germline ends. Looked up from germline, CDR1 is SGHTA and CDR2 is FQGNSA. This CDR3 is CASSFGRDVGEAFF. The CDR3 nucleotides are TGTGCCAGCAGCTTCGGCAGGGATGTGGGTGAAGCTTTCTTT.

On this clone: Other DNA variants within this sample encode the same CDR3. The chain links TRBV7-2 to TRBJ1-1; perhaps TRBD1 as D (6 bases). Germline CDR1 SGHTA, CDR2 FQGNSA. The CDR3 extends over 15 amino acids. Trimming removed 6 bases at V and 1 base at J, with 15 bases between. Here the CDR3 reads CASSIRQDRNTEAFF. Here the CDR3 DNA reads TGTGCCAGCAGTATAAGACAGGACCGGAACACTGAAGCTTTCTTT. Combining the CDR3 with reference TRBV7-2 and TRBJ1-1 gives the whole variable domain GAGVSQSPSNKVTEKGKDVELRCDPISGHTALYWYRQSLGQGLEFLIYFQGNSAPDKSGLPSDRFSAERTGGSVSTLTIQRTQQEDSAVYLCASSIRQDRNTEAFFGQGTRLTVV.

The chain uses TRBV13 and TRBJ2-1; 7 nucleotides agree with TRBD2. The CDR3 has 15 amino acids. V gave up 0 bases and J gave up 4 bases; unmatched junction bases: 3. Germline lookup yields CDR1 PRHDT and CDR2 FYEKMQ (reference sequence). This CDR3 is CASSLGRGVYNEQFF. The CDR3, as DNA: TGTGCCAGCAGCTTAGGTCGGGGGGTTTACAATGAGCAGTTCTTC.

The chain couples TRBV5-4 to TRBJ1-3, with D possibly being TRBD1 (6 bases). Trimming shortened V by 5 bases and J by 0 bases, and 15 bases separated the two germline ends. Germline CDR1 is SGHNT and CDR2 is YYREEE (reference sequence). The CDR3 spans 16 residues. CDR3 loop: CASSKQGPPSGNTIYF. In DNA form, the CDR3 reads TGTGCCAGCAGTAAACAGGGACCCCCCTCTGGAAACACCATATATTTT.

The genes are TRBV19 and TRBJ2-2; the match to TRBD2 covers 7 bases. J gave up 4 bases and V 7 bases, and 6 bases lay outside the gene matches. This CDR3 has 14 residues. Per the germline V gene, CDR1 is LNHDA and CDR2 is SQIVND (reference sequence). CDR3 coding DNA: TGTGCCAGTACATACGGGGAGGGCACCGGGGAGCTGTTTTTT. Translating it yields CASTYGEGTGELFF. Based on the CDR3 plus reference TRBV19 and TRBJ2-2, the full variable domain is DGGITQSPKYLFRKEGQNVTLSCEQNLNHDAMYWYRQDPGQGLRLIYYSQIVNDFQKGDIAEGYSVSREKKESFPLTVTSAQKNPTAFYLCASTYGEGTGELFFGEGSRLTVL.

The chain recombines TRBV5-6 with TRBJ2-7, with D maybe TRBD1 (5 bases). This CDR3 contains 14 residues. Trimming removed 4 bases from V and 2 bases from J, with 13 bases in between. The germline gives CDR1 SGHDT, CDR2 YYEEEE. CDR3 residues: CASSTSGNPYEQYF. In DNA, the CDR3 is TGTGCCAGCAGCACCTCAGGGAATCCCTACGAGCAGTACTTC.

The chain is built from TRBV5-5 and TRBJ1-5; 7 bases line up with TRBD1. Germline trimming cut 4 bases from V and 5 bases from J; bases unmatched to any gene: 6. Germline CDR1 SGHKS, CDR2 YYEKEE (reference sequence). This CDR3 is 14 amino acids long. The CDR3 spells CASSGGTADQPQHF. Written as DNA, the CDR3 is TGTGCCAGCAGCGGCGGGACAGCCGATCAGCCCCAGCATTTT. Full variable domain (remainder filled in from reference TRBV5-5 and TRBJ1-5): DAGVTQSPTHLIKTRGQQVTLRCSPISGHKSVSWYQQVLGQGPQFIFQYYEKEERGRGNFPDRFSARQFPNYSSELNVNALLLGDSALYLCASSGGTADQPQHFGDGTRLSIL.

This chain joins TRBV9 and TRBJ1-2; 9 bases are shared with TRBD1. CDR1 SGDLS and CDR2 YYNGEE come from the germline V gene. V gave up 0 bases and J gave up 7 bases; unmatched junction bases: 10. The CDR3 has 16 amino acids. The CDR3 DNA reads as TGTGCCAGCAGCGTAGCAGCCGTGGGACAGGGAACTGGCTACACCTTC. Residues: CASSVAAVGQGTGYTF.

The chain uses TRBV5-1 and TRBJ2-3, with 10 bases aligning to TRBD2. CDR1 is SGHRS, CDR2 YFSETQ, per germline. This CDR3 spans 17 amino acids. Losses at the gene ends were 0 bases for V and 2 bases for J; bases not matched to a gene: 6. In DNA, the CDR3 is TGCGCCAGCAGCTTGGGGGGTACTAGCGGGGTCACAGATACGCAGTATTTT. This gives the protein CASSLGGTSGVTDTQYF.

The chain links TRBV7-2 to TRBJ2-7, with D possibly TRBD2 on 7 matching bases. The germline V gene has CDR1 SGHTA and CDR2 FQGNSA. V gave up 5 bases and J gave up 2 bases, with 16 bases separating them. The CDR3 covers 15 residues. This chain's CDR3 is CASSLSLGGAYEQYF. The CDR3 nucleotides are TGTGCCAGCAGCCTCTCCTTAGGGGGGGCCTACGAGCAGTACTTC.

The chain is built from TRBV7-2 and TRBJ1-1, with unresolved D. V lost 5 bases and J 8 bases, leaving 15 bases between the germline ends. CDR1 and CDR2 (germline): SGHTA, FQGNSA. This CDR3 is 13 amino acids long. The CDR3 loop is CASSPNTDLEAFF. The CDR3 DNA is TGTGCCAGCAGCCCGAACACAGACCTAGAAGCTTTCTTT. Using reference TRBV7-2 and TRBJ1-1 for the parts outside the CDR3, the full variable domain is GAGVSQSPSNKVTEKGKDVELRCDPISGHTALYWYRQSLGQGLEFLIYFQGNSAPDKSGLPSDRFSAERTGGSVSTLTIQRTQQEDSAVYLCASSPNTDLEAFFGQGTRLTVV.